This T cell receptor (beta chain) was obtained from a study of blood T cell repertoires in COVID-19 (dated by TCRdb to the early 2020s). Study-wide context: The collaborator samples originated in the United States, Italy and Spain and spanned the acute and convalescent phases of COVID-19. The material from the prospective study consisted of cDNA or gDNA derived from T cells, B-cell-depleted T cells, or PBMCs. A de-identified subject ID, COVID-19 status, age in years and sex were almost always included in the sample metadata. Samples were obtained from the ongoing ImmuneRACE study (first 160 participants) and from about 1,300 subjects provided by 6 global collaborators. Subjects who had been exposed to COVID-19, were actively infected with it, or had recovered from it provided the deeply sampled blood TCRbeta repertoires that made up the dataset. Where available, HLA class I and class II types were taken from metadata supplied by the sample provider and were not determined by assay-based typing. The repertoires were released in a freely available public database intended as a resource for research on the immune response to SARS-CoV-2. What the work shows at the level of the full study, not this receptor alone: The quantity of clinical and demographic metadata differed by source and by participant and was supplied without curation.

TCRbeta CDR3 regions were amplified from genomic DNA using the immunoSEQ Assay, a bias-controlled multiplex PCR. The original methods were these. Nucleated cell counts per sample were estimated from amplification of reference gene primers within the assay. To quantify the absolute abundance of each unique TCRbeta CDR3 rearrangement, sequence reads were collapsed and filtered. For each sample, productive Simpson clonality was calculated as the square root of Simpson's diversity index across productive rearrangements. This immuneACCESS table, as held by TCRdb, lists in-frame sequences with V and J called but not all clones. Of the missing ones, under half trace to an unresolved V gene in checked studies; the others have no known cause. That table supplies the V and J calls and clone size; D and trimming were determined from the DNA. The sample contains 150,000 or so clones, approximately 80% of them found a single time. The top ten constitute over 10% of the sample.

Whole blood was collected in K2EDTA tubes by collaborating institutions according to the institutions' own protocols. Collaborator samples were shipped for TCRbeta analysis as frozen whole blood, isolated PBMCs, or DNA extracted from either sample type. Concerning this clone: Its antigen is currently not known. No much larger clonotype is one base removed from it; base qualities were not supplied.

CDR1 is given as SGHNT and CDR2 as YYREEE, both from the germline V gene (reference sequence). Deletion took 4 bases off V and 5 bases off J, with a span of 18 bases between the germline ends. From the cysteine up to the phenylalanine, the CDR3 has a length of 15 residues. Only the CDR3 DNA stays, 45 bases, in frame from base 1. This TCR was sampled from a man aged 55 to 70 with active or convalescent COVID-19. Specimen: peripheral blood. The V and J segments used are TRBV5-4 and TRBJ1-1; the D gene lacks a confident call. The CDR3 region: CASSLAMTRVTEAFF. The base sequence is TGTGCCAGCAGCCTGGCTATGACGAGGGTGACTGAAGCTTTCTTT.